These 8 T cell receptor beta chains were all obtained from the same sample, sequenced in a study of CD8 T cell repertoires and HIV-1 epitope variants (dated by TCRdb to about 2020). Their recognized antigens are unknown. The library was prepared using the immunoSEQ multiplex PCR assay. TCRdb limited this immuneACCESS table to in-frame rearrangements with V and J called. A share of clones is missing; checked studies link under half to unresolved V genes, and the rest is unexplained. The sample has about 5,600 clones on record, 66% of them singletons. The top ten clones comprise 40% to 50% of the sample. The sequenced sample was cultured CD8+ T cells derived from PBMCs. These receptor sequences come from a male donor with HIV.

This clone was counted between two and nine times. The rearrangement uses TRBV5-4 and TRBJ1-1; 8 nucleotides agree with TRBD1. The CDR3 has 15 amino acids. Per germline, CDR1 SGHNT and CDR2 YYREEE (reference sequence). J lost 6 bases, V lost 2 bases, and 9 bases had no gene match. CDR3 amino acids: CASSLQGDLGAEAFF. In DNA form, the CDR3 reads TGTGCCAGCAGCTTACAGGGGGACCTAGGGGCTGAAGCTTTCTTT.

The gene calls are TRBV11-2 and TRBJ2-6; D might be TRBD1 (6 bases). V lost 4 bases, J lost 3 bases, and 13 bases lay in between. CDR3 size: 16 residues. Germline CDR1 SGHAT, CDR2 FQNNGV. DNA of the CDR3: TGTGCCAGCAGCTCCTTCAGGGACAATGGGGCCAACGTCCTGACTTTC. Encoded protein: CASSSFRDNGANVLTF.

The V call is TRBV10-3, the J call TRBJ1-1; D unresolved. Trimming shortened V by 8 bases and J by 5 bases, and 21 bases separated the two germline ends. The CDR3 length is 15 residues. From germline, CDR1 is ENHRY and CDR2 SYGVKD. CDR3 sequence: CAILDPFSPWTEAFF. CDR3 nucleotides: TGTGCCATCCTGGACCCTTTCTCGCCGTGGACTGAAGCTTTCTTT.

CDR3 residues: CASSQTTSGRDETQYF. In nucleotides, the CDR3 is TGTGCCAGCAGCCAGACGACTAGCGGGAGGGATGAGACCCAGTACTTC. The J gene is TRBJ2-5, the V gene TRBV7-6, with 14 positions matching TRBD2. Trimming cost V 5 bases and J 5 bases; bases outside gene matches: 7. The CDR3 contains 16 residues. The V gene's germline CDR1 is SGHVS and CDR2 FNYEAQ. Full variable domain (rest looked up from reference TRBV7-6 and TRBJ2-5): GAGVSQSPRYKVTKRGQDVALRCDPISGHVSLYWYRQALGQGPEFLTYFNYEAQQDKSGLPNDRFSAERPEGSISTLTIQRTEQRDSAMYRCASSQTTSGRDETQYFGPGTRLLVL.

This sequence joins TRBV2 and TRBJ2-3; TRBD2 aligns across 10 bases. This CDR3 has 16 amino acids. Germline trimming cut 7 bases from V and 1 base from J; bases unmatched to any gene: 8. The germline V gene encodes CDR1 SNHLY and CDR2 FYNNEI. This chain's CDR3 is CASIGLAGVGTDTQYF. CDR3 sequence (DNA): TGTGCCAGCATTGGGCTAGCGGGGGTAGGCACAGATACGCAGTATTTT.

The CDR3 is CASSLAGGRTDIEQFF. In nucleotides, the CDR3 is TGTGCCAGCAGCTTAGCGGGCGGGAGGACGGATATTGAGCAGTTCTTC. J is TRBJ2-1 and V is TRBV7-2; TRBD2 matches 8 bases. The trim removed 0 bases at V and 9 bases at J, leaving 10 bases unmatched. Germline-derived CDR1 and CDR2 are SGHTA and FQGNSA. This CDR3 has 16 amino acids.

J is TRBJ2-7 and V is TRBV7-9, with 8 bases identical to TRBD1. J lost 7 bases, V lost 5 bases, and 7 bases had no gene match. This CDR3 contains 13 residues. CDR1 is SEHNR, CDR2 FQNEAQ, per germline (reference sequence). The CDR3 is CASSPGQEREQYF. CDR3 coding DNA: TGTGCCAGCAGCCCGGGACAGGAAAGGGAGCAGTACTTC.

The J gene is TRBJ2-5, the V gene TRBV5-8, with D perhaps given as TRBD1 or TRBD2 (5 bases each). Germline CDR1 SGHTS, CDR2 YDEGEE. V was trimmed by 4 bases and J by 4 bases, leaving 11 bases between them. This CDR3 contains 13 residues. The CDR3 spells CASSEGLIETQYF. Written as DNA, the CDR3 is TGTGCCAGCAGCGAGGGGTTGATAGAGACCCAGTACTTC.